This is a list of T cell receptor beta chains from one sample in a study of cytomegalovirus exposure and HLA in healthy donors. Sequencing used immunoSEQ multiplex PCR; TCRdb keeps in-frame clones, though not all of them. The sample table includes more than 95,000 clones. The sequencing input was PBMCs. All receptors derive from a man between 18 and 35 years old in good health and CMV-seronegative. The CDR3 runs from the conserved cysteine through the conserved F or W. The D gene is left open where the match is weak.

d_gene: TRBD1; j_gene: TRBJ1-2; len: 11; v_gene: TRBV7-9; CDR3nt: TGTGCCTCGGGACAGGACTATGGCTACACCTTC; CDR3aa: CASGQDYGYTF
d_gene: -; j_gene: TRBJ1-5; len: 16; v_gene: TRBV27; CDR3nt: TGTGCCAGCAGTTTAAGTCCGGGGGGCTTAGGACAGCCCCAGCATTTT; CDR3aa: CASSLSPGGLGQPQHF
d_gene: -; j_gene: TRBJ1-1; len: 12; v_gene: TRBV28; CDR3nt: TGTGCCAGCAGACCCACGGGGGCTGAAGCTTTCTTT; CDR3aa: CASRPTGAEAFF
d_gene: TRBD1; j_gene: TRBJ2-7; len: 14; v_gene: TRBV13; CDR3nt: TGTGCCAGCAGCTTAGGCCAGGGGGCGAACGAGCAGTACTTC; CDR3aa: CASSLGQGANEQYF
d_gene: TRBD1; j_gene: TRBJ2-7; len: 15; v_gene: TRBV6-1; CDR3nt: TGTGCCAGCAGTGAAGCGACAGGGAAACTCTACGAGCAGTACTTC; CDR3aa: CASSEATGKLYEQYF
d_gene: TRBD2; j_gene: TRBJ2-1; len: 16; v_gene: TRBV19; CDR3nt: TGTGCCAGTAGTGGGACTAGCGGAGAGGGGTACAATGAGCAGTTCTTC; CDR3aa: CASSGTSGEGYNEQFF
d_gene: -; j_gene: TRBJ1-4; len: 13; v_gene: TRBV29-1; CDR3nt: TGCAGCGTGAAGGGACAAACTAATGAAAAACTGTTTTTT; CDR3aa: CSVKGQTNEKLFF
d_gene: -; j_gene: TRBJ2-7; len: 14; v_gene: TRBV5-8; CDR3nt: TGTGCCAGCAGCTTGCAGGCCCGCTCCTACGAGCAGTACTTC; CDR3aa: CASSLQARSYEQYF
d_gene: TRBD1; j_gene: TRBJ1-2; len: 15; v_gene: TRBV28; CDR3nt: TGTGCCAGCAGCTTTAGGGACAGGGGAGACTATGGCTACACCTTC; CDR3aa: CASSFRDRGDYGYTF
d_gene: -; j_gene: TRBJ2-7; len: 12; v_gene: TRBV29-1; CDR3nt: TGCAGCGGACAATTGACGGACTACGAGCAGTACTTC; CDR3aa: CSGQLTDYEQYF
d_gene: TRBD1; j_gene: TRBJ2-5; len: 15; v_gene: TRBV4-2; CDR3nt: TGTGCCAGCAGCCAAGAGACCAGGGGGCAAGAGACCCAGTACTTC; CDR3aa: CASSQETRGQETQYF
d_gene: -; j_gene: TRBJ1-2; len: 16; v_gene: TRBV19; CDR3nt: TGTGCCAGTACCATAGAGGGGACGGGGACACCCTATGGCTACACCTTC; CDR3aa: CASTIEGTGTPYGYTF
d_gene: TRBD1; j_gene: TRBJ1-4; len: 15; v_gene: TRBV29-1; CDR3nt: TGCAGCGTTGAAGTAACAGGGGGTTTAGGTGAAAAACTGTTTTTT; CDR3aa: CSVEVTGGLGEKLFF
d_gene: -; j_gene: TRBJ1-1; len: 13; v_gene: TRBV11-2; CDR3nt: TGTGCCAGCACTATTAAACCGGACACTGAAGCTTTCTTT; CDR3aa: CASTIKPDTEAFF
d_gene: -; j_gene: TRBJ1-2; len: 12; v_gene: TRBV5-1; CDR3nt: TGCGCCAGCAGCTCGGAGGGGGGGGGCTACACCTTC; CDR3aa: CASSSEGGGYTF
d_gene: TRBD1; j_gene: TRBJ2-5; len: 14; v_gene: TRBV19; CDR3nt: TGTGCCAGTAGTCTCACAGGGGCTCAAGAGACCCAGTACTTC; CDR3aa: CASSLTGAQETQYF
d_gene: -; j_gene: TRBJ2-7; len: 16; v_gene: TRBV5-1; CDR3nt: TGCGCCAGCAGCCCAGAATTACTGACAGTCTCCTACGAGCAGTACTTC; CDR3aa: CASSPELLTVSYEQYF
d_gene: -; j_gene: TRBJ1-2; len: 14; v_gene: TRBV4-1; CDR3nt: TGCGCCAGCAGCCAAGATCGCGGAGGCTATGGCTACACCTTC; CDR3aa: CASSQDRGGYGYTF
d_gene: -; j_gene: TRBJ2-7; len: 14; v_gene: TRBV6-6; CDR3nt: TGTGCCAGCAAAGACAGCGGGTCGACCTACGAGCAGTACTTC; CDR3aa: CASKDSGSTYEQYF
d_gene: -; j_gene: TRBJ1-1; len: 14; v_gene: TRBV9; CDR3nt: TGTGCCAGCAGCCCTCAAGGGGCCAACACTGAAGCTTTCTTT; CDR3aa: CASSPQGANTEAFF
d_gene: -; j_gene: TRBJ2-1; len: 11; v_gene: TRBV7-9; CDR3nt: TGTGCCAGCAGCCCGTCCAATGAGCAGTTCTTC; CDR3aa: CASSPSNEQFF
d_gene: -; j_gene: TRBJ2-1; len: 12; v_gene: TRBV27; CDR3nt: TGTGCCAGCAGCCCCGGGTCCACCAGGGAGTTCTTC; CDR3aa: CASSPGSTREFF
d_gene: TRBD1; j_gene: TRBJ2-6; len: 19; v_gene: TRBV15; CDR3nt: TGTGCCACCAGCAGAGATCTCGGACAGGGGTATGCTGGGGCCAACGTCCTGACTTTC; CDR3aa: CATSRDLGQGYAGANVLTF
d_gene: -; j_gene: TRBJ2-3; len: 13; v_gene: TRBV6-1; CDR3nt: TGTGCAGACATGTCCGCGATCTCGGATACGCAGTATTTT; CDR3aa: CADMSAISDTQYF
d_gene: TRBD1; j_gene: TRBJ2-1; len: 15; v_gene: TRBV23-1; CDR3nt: TGCGCCAGCTCCGCCGGGACAGGGTCTCAGGATGGGCAGTTCTTC; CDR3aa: CASSAGTGSQDGQFF
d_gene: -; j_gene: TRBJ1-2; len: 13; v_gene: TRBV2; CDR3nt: TGTGCCAGCTATAGAGGGGGGGCGGACGGCTACACCTTC; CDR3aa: CASYRGGADGYTF
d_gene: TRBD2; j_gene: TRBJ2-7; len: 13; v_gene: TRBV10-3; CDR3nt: TGTGCCATCAGTCGGACTAGCGGCTACGAGCAGTACTTC; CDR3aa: CAISRTSGYEQYF
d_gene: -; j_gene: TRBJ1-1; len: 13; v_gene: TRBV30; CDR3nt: TGTGCCTGGACCTCTCTCGAGGGCACTGAAGCTTTCTTT; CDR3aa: CAWTSLEGTEAFF
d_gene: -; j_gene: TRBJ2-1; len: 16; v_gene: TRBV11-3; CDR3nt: TGTGCCAGCAGCTTAGGCGGAACCAGCTCCTACAATGAGCAGTTCTTC; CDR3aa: CASSLGGTSSYNEQFF
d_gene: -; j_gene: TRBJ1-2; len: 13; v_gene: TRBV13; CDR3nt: TGTGCCAGCAGCTCGCAGGGTTGGGATGGCTACACCTTC; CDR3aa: CASSSQGWDGYTF
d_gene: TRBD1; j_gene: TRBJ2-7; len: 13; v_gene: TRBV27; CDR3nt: TGTGCCAGCGGTAAGACAGGGGTCGTCGAGCAGTACTTC; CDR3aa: CASGKTGVVEQYF
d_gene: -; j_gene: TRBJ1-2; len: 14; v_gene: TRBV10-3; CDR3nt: TGTGCCATCAGCGCCGGGACAACTAACTATGGCTACACCTTC; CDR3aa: CAISAGTTNYGYTF
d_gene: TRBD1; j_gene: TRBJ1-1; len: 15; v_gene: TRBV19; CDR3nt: TGTGCCAGTAGTACTGAGGGGGCGCGAAACACTGAAGCTTTCTTT; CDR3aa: CASSTEGARNTEAFF
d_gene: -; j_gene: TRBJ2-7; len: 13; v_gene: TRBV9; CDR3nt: TGTGCCAGCAGCGTAGGGAGTACCTACGAGCAGTACTTC; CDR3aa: CASSVGSTYEQYF
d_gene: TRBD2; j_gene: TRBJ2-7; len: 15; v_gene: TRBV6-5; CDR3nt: TGTGCCAGCAGTTACTCGAGCGGGGCCACATACGAGCAGTACTTC; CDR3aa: CASSYSSGATYEQYF
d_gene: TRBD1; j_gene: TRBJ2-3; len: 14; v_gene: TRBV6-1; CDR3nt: TGTGCCAGCAGTGAAGCAGGGGGCCGACCCACGCAGTATTTT; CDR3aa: CASSEAGGRPTQYF
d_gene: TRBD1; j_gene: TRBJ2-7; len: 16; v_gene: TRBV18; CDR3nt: TGTGCCAGCTCCTTGTCAGGGGGCCGACTCTCCTACGAGCAGTACTTC; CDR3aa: CASSLSGGRLSYEQYF
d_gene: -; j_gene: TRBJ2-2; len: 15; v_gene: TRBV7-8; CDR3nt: TGTGCCAGCAGCCTACAGGGTCGTAGGGCCGGGGAGCTGTTTTTT; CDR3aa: CASSLQGRRAGELFF
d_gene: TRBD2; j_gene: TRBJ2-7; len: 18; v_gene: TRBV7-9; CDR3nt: TGTGCCAGCAGCTCTCCGACCAGTGGGACTAGCGGGACCTACGAGCAGTACTTC; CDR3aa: CASSSPTSGTSGTYEQYF
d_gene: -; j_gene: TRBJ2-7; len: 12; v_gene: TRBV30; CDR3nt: TGTGCCTGGAGTAGGCAGGAAGCTGGGCAGTACTTC; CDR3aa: CAWSRQEAGQYF